This record covers a single T cell receptor beta chain. In its sample, this clone was seen once. This clone's antigen is unknown. Within one base of it there is no much larger clone, and no base qualities were kept. The cohort comprised 666 healthy bone marrow donors. Cohort members were all nominally healthy when sampled, although unrecorded immune exposures were likely present. The donor tested CMV seronegative, placing the donor among the roughly 340 seronegative members of the cohort. Each donor provided a peripheral blood sample, and peripheral blood mononuclear cells were used for TCR beta sequencing. The Qiagen DNeasy Blood Extraction Kit was used to extract genomic DNA from the blood cell samples. The method behind the library was the immunoSEQ multiplex PCR assay. A mixture of 60 forward primers for TCR Vbeta segments and 13 reverse primers for TCR Jbeta segments was used in the multiplex PCR. A multiplex PCR assay on genomic DNA amplified the CDR3 region of rearranged TCR beta genes. On the Illumina HiSeq System, the amplified TCR beta libraries were sequenced as 87-base-pair reads. The authors' pipeline ran thus. A later analysis counted approximately 74 million unique TCR beta chains across the 666 repertoires, and around 9.9 million of these chains were shared by at least two donors. Raw reads were error-corrected and collapsed into unique sequences with a nearest-neighbor algorithm that merged closely related sequences to remove PCR and sequencing errors. Alignment of CDR3 sequences to IMGT reference sequences was used to assign V, D and J gene segments. For a sequence to be retained, a match of at least six nucleotides was required to both a V gene segment and a J gene segment. Rearrangements were called productive when the CDR3 lacked stop codons and stayed in frame with V and J; all others were non-productive. Following IMGT convention, CDR3 was defined as the stretch from the second conserved V-encoded cysteine up to the conserved J-encoded phenylalanine. Sequences without an unambiguous match to a single V gene segment were excluded from the earlier analysis of a few hundred of the donors. In an earlier analysis of 587 of the donors, V segments were called functional above 56.7% productive rearrangements and were called segregating when the between-donor standard deviation exceeded 5%. To diagnose cytomegalovirus status from the catalog of TCR beta chain sequences, a statistical classification framework was built. A later analysis assigned V and J genes by comparing TCR nucleotide sequences with IMGT/GENE-DB human TR gene sequences. The TCRdist pipeline was used in a later analysis to assign CDR3 sequences and most-parsimonious VDJ recombination scenarios. In a later analysis, each TCR beta chain was defined by its CDR3 amino acid sequence together with its V-gene family, and reads without a unique V-gene family were excluded. To address suspected cross-contamination and a sequencing artifact, a later analysis removed around 590 highly shared, low-generation-probability nucleotide sequences. In a later analysis, a clonal expansion index for each public chain was calculated from normalized within-repertoire ranks of inferred template counts. Generation probabilities in a later analysis came from a VDJ recombination model fitted to out-of-frame rearrangements, and those results were checked against IGoR. In a later analysis, TCR-TCR, TCR-HLA and TCR-CMV co-occurrence was scored with hypergeometric tests, and a repertoire-size bias correction was applied to TCR pairs. In a later analysis, false discovery rates were estimated by permuting HLA or CMV assignments 20 times. In a later analysis, co-occurring TCRs were grouped using DBSCAN, with TCRdist sequence similarity added in when clustering inside HLA-allele-positive subsets. Repertoires with fewer than 30,000 or more than 120,000 public chains were left out of co-occurrence clustering, as were a handful of repertoires with anomalous nucleotide sharing. The source is immuneACCESS, and TCRdb retained only in-frame sequences with V and J called. Part of the clones is not carried over; for the studies checked, unresolved V genes explain less than half of this, and the remainder is unexplained. The V and J calls and clone size were taken over from that table, and D and trimming were inferred from the DNA. In all, the sample holds around 200,000 clones, and around 88% of those were seen once. Around 0.31% of the sample comes from the top ten.

V loses 1 base, J loses 6 bases, and the germline ends lie 16 bases apart. Taken from cysteine to phenylalanine, the CDR3 has 15 residues. The kept DNA is CDR3 alone, 45 bases in frame from the first base. CDR1 and CDR2 were assigned from the germline V gene as SGHAT and FQNNGV. This record comes from a study of cytomegalovirus exposure and HLA in healthy donors (dated by TCRdb to 2017 to 2019). Background on the whole study: An earlier analysis of a few hundred of the donors reported about 280 Gb of sequence data and 95 million to 140 million unique TCR beta sequences obtained from around 180 million T cells. The study aimed to test whether signatures of past pathogen exposure could be identified by cataloging public T cell receptors. Class I and class II HLA loci were covered by the typing at four-digit resolution. Genome-wide SNP genotypes for about 65% of the roughly 670 donors were used in a later genetic analysis, which treated that subset as a discovery cohort. In the later analysis, no new phenotypic data were used to find candidate immune exposures; instead, reliance was placed on TCR beta sequences and their occurrence across donors. All discovery cohort repertoires had been generated on a single sequencing platform. Roughly 5 DR-DQ haplotypes were handled as single units for association and clustering, since linkage in the cohort was strong. An earlier analysis of roughly 600 of the donors used high-throughput TCR beta sequencing to judge whether each TCR beta V gene segment behaved as functional or pseudogenic. In addition to the first cohort of hundreds of subjects, a separate validation cohort of 120 different subjects was used. Donor age, sex, ethnicity and CMV serostatus were compiled alongside the repertoire data. The T cell repertoires of 700 or so subjects were profiled by immunosequencing and related to cytomegalovirus serostatus. Among the approximately 420 genotyped donors, approximately 81% belonged to the genetic ancestry cluster associated with self-reported Caucasian donors. In a later analysis, previously published TCR beta repertoires from 550 to 750 donors were re-analyzed and high-resolution HLA genotyping was added so that TCR occurrence patterns could be studied. To predict cytomegalovirus infection status, the study combined high-throughput TCR immunosequencing, statistical association of individual TCRs with disease status, and machine learning. Typing coverage varied by locus: 629-630 donors for A, B, C, DRB1 and DQB1; around 560 for DQA1; around 570 for DPA1; 450 to 480 for DPB1. Around 330 gigabases of sequencing data and 70 million to 95 million unique TCR sequences made up an early release that covered approximately 650 HLA-typed donors. Among approximately 370 genotyped donors of the cohort, an average of approximately 220,000 unique TCR beta nucleotide sequences was sequenced per donor, of which approximately 19% were non-productive.

The study at large found these results: The 87-base-pair reads could not distinguish some IMGT-functional V segments, including TRBV6-2 and TRBV6-3, so those segments were excluded. Cytomegalovirus status was reported to be diagnosed by the classifier with high specificity and sensitivity in both the original and validation cohorts. Strong co-occurrence of HLA alleles, especially DR and DQ, made assigning TCR associations to individual alleles difficult. Correlated functional status among segregating V segments might reflect linkage disequilibrium, but an unknown experimental factor could not be ruled out. A cluster of highly shared sequence variants was judged likely to represent a technical artifact of the sequencing pipeline. A later genetic analysis reported fewer N-insertions in productive TCRs among donors in an Asian-associated ancestry cluster than the approximately 670-donor mean. A further reported finding was that TCR beta sequences accurately predicted the HLA-A and HLA-B alleles for most subjects in the first cohort. The study gave a list of 150 to 200 TCR beta chains associated with cytomegalovirus. CMV serostatus was the only immune exposure information available for the cohort. In a later analysis, HLA-associated TCR beta chains showed more clonal expansion and lower generation probabilities than non-associated chains that were equally common. A later analysis associated some 17,000 TCR beta sequences with specific HLA alleles at a false discovery rate of 0.05. A few of the identified cytomegalovirus-associated TCR beta chains were confirmed in vitro to be specific for cytomegalovirus antigens. A later analysis found that most CMV-associated TCR beta chains appeared HLA-restricted, with HLA associations seemingly driven largely by CMV exposure. The authors suggested that the approach could potentially be generalized to other disease states and immunological phenotypes. Only TCR beta chains were sequenced in this cohort, and the absence of alpha or paired-chain data limited detectable features. Across donors, most TCR sequences were observed very rarely, whereas some public TCRs were present in many individuals. V-gene and J-gene trimming of TCR beta chains was associated with a missense DCLRE1C variant in a later genetic analysis, and the association was replicated in an independent cohort. Seventeen rarely observed V segments, including chromosome 9 orphons, were excluded from the earlier analysis of 550 to 700 of the donors because counts were too low. In a later analysis, TCR association rates were found to vary across HLA loci, with the most associated TCRs seen for DRB1 alleles and the fewest for HLA-C alleles. Roughly uniform sequencing depth across donors was assumed in presence/absence analyses, although this assumption may not hold. Several of the top co-occurrence clusters appeared to be linked to parvovirus B19, influenza, CMV and Epstein-Barr virus, according to a later analysis. Because HLA typing was missing for some donors at each locus, association tests included only the typed subset. Broadly in line with IMGT annotations, most TCR beta V segments showed up in productive rearrangements about 87% or about 30% of the time in an earlier analysis of 450 to 600 of the donors.

Sequencing was done on a sample of PBMCs. The source is a young woman in good health and CMV-seronegative. The rearrangement combines TRBV11-2 with TRBJ2-7; matching of 5 bases hints at TRBD1 as the D gene. Here the CDR3 is given as CASSLVDGALGEQYF. The nucleotides read TGTGCCAGCAGCTTAGTAGATGGGGCTCTGGGCGAGCAGTACTTC.